This T cell receptor (beta chain) was profiled in a study of blood T cell repertoires in COVID-19 (TCRdb year 2020). At the level of the whole study: Samples covering the acute and convalescent phases of COVID-19 were provided by collaborators in the United States, Italy and Spain. The prospective study material was composed of cDNA or gDNA derived from T cells, B-cell-depleted T cells, or PBMCs. Deeply sampled blood TCRbeta repertoires from subjects exposed to, actively infected with, or recovered from COVID-19 were included in the dataset. A freely available public database, intended as a resource for researchers studying the immune response to SARS-CoV-2, is where the repertoires were released. The samples were drawn from the first 160 participants of the ongoing ImmuneRACE study and from 950 to 1,500 subjects provided by 6 global collaborators. A de-identified subject ID, COVID-19 status, age in years and sex were almost always included in the sample metadata. Where HLA class I and class II types were available, the types were taken from metadata supplied by the sample provider, not from assay-based typing.

TCRbeta CDR3 regions were amplified from genomic DNA using the immunoSEQ Assay, a bias-controlled multiplex PCR. The authors processed their data as follows. The number of nucleated cells in each sample was estimated by amplification of reference gene primers within the assay. Sequence reads were collapsed and filtered to measure the absolute abundance of every unique TCRbeta CDR3 rearrangement. For each sample, productive Simpson clonality was calculated as the square root of Simpson's diversity index across productive rearrangements. The table comes from immuneACCESS by way of TCRdb, which keeps in-frame sequences with V and J called. Part of the clones is missing from these tables; in studies checked, under half for an unresolved V gene and the rest for unknown reasons. V, J and clone size are taken as reported in that table, and D and trimming were inferred from the DNA itself. The sample includes about 330,000 clones, with about four fifths observed a single time. Of the sample, approximately 1.2% is held by the ten largest clones.

The collaborating institutions used their own protocols to collect whole blood in K2EDTA tubes. Collaborator samples were shipped for TCRbeta analysis as frozen whole blood, isolated PBMCs, or DNA extracted from either sample type. Study-wide conclusions, independent of this receptor: The quantity of clinical and demographic metadata differed by source and by participant and was supplied without curation.

At the junction V is shortened by 2 bases and J by 8 bases; bases outside the gene matches: 5. The germline V gene sets CDR1 to ENHRY and CDR2 to SYGVKD. The CDR3 contains 13 residues, cysteine and phenylalanine counted. The sequence is cut down to CDR3 DNA, 39 bases in frame from base 1. Concerning this clone: Its specific antigen is unknown. Base qualities are not at hand, and no much larger clone is one base apart.

This receptor was taken from a woman aged 50 to 60 with acute or convalescent COVID-19. This chain is built from TRBV10-3 and TRBJ1-2, with 7 bases matching TRBD1. Sample: peripheral blood. In nucleotide form, the sequence is TGTGCCATCAGTGAGGACAGGGTATGGGGCTACACCTTC. This gives the protein CAISEDRVWGYTF.